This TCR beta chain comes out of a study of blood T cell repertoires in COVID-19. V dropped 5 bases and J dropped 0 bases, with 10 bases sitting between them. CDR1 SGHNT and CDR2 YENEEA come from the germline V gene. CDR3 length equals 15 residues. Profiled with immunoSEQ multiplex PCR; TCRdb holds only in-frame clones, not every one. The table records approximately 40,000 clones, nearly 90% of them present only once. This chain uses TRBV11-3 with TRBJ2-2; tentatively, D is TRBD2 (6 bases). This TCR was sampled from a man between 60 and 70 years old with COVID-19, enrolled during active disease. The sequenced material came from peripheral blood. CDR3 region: CASSGRGANTGELFF. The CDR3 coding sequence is TGTGCCAGCAGCGGGCGGGGCGCGAACACCGGGGAGCTGTTTTTT. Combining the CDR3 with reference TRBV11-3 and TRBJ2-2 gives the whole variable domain EAGVVQSPRYKIIEKKQPVAFWCNPISGHNTLYWYLQNLGQGPELLIRYENEEAVDDSQLPKDRFSAERLKGVDSTLKIQPAELGDSAVYLCASSGRGANTGELFFGEGSRLTVL.